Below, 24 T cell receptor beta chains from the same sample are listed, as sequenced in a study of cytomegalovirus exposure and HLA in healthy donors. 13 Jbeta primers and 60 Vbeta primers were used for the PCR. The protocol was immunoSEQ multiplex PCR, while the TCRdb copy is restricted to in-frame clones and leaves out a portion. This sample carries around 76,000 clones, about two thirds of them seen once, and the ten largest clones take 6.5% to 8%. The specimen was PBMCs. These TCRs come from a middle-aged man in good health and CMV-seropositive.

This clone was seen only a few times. The CDR3 DNA reads as TGTGCCAGCAGTGAAGCTGGGAGAAATTCTGAAGCTTTCTTT. It codes for CASSEAGRNSEAFF. V and J are TRBV2 and TRBJ1-1; D unclear. Germline V gene lookup returns CDR1 SNHLY and CDR2 FYNNEI. Between the trimmed V and J ends, which lost 0 bases and 6 bases, there was a span of 11 bases. This CDR3 has 14 amino acids.

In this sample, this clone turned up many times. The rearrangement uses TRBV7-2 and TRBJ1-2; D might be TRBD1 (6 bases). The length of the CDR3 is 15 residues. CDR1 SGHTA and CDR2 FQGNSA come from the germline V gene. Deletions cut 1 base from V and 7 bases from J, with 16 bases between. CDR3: CASSLDRDINLGYTF. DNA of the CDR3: TGTGCCAGCAGCTTAGATAGGGACATTAACCTTGGCTACACCTTC.

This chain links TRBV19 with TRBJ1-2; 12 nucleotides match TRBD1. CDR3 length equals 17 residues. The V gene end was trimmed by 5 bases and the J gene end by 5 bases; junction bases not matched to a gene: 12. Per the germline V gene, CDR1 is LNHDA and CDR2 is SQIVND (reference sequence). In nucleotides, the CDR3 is TGTGCCAGTAGTCGGGGACAGGGGGCCCCGGGCCGGTATGGCTACACCTTC. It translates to CASSRGQGAPGRYGYTF.

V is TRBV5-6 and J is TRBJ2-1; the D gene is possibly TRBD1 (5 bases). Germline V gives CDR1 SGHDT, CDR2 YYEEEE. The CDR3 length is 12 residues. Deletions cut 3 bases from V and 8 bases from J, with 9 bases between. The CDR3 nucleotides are TGTGCCAGCAGCTCCAGGGTCCATGAGCAGTTCTTC. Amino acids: CASSSRVHEQFF.

The CDR3 region is CASSPPGSVETQYF. CDR3 in DNA: TGTGCCAGCAGCCCCCCGGGTAGCGTAGAGACCCAGTACTTC. This rearrangement joins TRBV7-2 to TRBJ2-5; TRBD2 is a possible D gene (5 bases). V was shortened by 5 bases and J by 4 bases, with 14 bases between the two germline ends. CDR1 and CDR2 (germline): SGHTA, FQGNSA. There are 14 residues in the CDR3.

CDR3 coding DNA: TGTGCCAGCACCGGGACAGGGGGAACTAATGAAAAACTGTTTTTT. Amino acids: CASTGTGGTNEKLFF. The rearrangement links TRBV28 to TRBJ1-4; 11 bases align to TRBD1. The trim removed 7 bases at V and 1 base at J, leaving 2 bases unmatched. CDR1 and CDR2 from the germline V gene are MDHEN and SYDVKM. The CDR3 covers 15 residues.

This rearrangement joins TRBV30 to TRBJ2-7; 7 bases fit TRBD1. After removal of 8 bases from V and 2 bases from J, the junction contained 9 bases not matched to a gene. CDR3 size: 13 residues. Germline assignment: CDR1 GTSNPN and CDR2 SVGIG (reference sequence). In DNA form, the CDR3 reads TGTGCCGAGAGGAGGCAGGGGGCCTACGAGCAGTACTTC. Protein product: CAERRQGAYEQYF.

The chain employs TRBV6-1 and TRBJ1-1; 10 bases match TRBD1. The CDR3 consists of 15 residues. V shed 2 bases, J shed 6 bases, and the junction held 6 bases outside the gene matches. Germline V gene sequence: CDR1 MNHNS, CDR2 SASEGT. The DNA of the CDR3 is TGTGCCAGCAGTGAAACCGGGACAGGGGCCTCTGAAGCTTTCTTT. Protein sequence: CASSETGTGASEAFF.

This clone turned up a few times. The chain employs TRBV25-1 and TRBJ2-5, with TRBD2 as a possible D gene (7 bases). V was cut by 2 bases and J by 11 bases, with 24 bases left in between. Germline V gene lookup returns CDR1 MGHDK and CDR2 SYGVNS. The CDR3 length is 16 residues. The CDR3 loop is CASSEHEGRGEGEQYF. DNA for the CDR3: TGTGCCAGCAGTGAACATGAGGGGAGGGGCGAGGGGGAGCAGTACTTC.

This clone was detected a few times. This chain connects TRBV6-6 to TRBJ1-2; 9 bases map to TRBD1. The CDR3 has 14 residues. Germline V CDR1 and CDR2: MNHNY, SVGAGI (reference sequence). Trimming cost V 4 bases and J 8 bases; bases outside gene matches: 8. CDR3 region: CASSSHGTGTGYTF. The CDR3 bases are TGTGCCAGCAGTTCCCACGGGACAGGGACGGGCTACACCTTC.

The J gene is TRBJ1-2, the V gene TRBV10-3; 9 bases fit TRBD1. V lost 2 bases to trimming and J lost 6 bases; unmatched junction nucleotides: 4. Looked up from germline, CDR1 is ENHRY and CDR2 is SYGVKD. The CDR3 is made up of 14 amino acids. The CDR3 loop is CAISEGRTGDGYTF. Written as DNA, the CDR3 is TGTGCCATCAGTGAGGGAAGGACAGGGGATGGCTACACCTTC.

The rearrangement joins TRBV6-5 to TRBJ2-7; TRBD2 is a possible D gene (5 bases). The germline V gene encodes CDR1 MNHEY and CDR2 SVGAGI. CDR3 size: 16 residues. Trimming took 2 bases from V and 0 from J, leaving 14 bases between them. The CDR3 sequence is CASSYGSGRSSYEQYF. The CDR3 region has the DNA TGTGCCAGCAGTTACGGGAGCGGACGGAGCTCCTACGAGCAGTACTTC.

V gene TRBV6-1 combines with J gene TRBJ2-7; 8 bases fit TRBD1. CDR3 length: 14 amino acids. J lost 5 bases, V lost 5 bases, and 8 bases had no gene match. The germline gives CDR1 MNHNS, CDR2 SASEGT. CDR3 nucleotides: TGTGCCAGCAGTCTCTCCCAGGGGGCCCACGAGCAGTACTTC. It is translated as CASSLSQGAHEQYF.

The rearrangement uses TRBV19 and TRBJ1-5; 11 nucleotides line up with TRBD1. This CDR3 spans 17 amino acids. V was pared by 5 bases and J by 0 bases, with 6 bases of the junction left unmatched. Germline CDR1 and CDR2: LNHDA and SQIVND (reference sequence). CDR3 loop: CASSVGQGAYSNQPQHF. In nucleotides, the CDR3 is TGTGCCAGTAGTGTCGGACAGGGGGCTTATAGCAATCAGCCCCAGCATTTT.

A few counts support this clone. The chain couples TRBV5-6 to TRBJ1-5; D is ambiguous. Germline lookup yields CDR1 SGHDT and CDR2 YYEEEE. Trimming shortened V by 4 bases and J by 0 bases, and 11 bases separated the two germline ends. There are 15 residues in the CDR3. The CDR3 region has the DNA TGTGCCAGCAGCCGCTTAGGAGCTAGCAATCAGCCCCAGCATTTT. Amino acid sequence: CASSRLGASNQPQHF. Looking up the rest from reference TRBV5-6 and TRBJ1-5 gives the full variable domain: DAGVTQSPTHLIKTRGQQVTLRCSPKSGHDTVSWYQQALGQGPQFIFQYYEEEERQRGNFPDRFSGHQFPNYSSELNVNALLLGDSALYLCASSRLGASNQPQHFGDGTRLSIL.

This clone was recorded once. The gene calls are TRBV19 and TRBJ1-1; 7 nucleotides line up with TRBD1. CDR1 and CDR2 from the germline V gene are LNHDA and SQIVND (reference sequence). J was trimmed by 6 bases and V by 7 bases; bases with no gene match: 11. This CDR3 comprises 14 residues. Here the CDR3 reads CASKPGQSSAEAFF. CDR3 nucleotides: TGTGCCAGTAAGCCGGGACAGTCGTCGGCTGAAGCTTTCTTT. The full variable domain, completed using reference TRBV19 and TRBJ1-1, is DGGITQSPKYLFRKEGQNVTLSCEQNLNHDAMYWYRQDPGQGLRLIYYSQIVNDFQKGDIAEGYSVSREKKESFPLTVTSAQKNPTAFYLCASKPGQSSAEAFFGQGTRLTVV.

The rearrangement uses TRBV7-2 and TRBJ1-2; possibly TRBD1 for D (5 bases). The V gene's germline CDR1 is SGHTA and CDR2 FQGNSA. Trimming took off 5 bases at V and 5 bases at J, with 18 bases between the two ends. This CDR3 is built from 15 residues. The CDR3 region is CASSPAGGGEYGYTF. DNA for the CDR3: TGTGCCAGCAGCCCAGCCGGCGGAGGGGAGTATGGCTACACCTTC.

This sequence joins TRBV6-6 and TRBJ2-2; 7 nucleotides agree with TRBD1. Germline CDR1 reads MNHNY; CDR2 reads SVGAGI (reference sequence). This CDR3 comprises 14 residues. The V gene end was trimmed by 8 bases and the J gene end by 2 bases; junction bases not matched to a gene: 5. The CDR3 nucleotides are TGTGCCAGCGTGGGACAGATAAACACCGGGGAGCTGTTTTTT. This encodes CASVGQINTGELFF.

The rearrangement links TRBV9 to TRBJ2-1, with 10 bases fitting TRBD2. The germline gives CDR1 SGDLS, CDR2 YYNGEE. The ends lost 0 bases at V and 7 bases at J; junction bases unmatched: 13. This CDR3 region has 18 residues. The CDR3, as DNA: TGTGCCAGCAGCGTAGTTCCTTTTCTAGCGGGAGTCAATAATGAGCAGTTCTTC. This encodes CASSVVPFLAGVNNEQFF.

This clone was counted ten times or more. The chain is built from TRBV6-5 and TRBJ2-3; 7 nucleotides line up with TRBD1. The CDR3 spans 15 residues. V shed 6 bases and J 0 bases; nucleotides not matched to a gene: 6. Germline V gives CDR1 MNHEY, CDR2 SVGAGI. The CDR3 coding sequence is TGTGCCAGCAGCTGGGACAGTTCTAGCACAGATACGCAGTATTTT. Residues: CASSWDSSSTDTQYF.

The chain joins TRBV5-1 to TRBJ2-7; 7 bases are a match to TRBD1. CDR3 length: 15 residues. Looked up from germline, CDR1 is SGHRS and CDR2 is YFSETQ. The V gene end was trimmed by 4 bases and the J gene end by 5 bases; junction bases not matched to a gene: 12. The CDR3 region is CASSTRPGQPNEQYF. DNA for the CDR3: TGCGCCAGCAGCACCCGTCCGGGACAGCCCAACGAGCAGTACTTC.

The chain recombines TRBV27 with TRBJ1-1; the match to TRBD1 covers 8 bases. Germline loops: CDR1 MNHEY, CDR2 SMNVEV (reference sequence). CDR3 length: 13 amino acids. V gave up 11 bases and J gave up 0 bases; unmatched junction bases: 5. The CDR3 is CAAKGQVNTEAFF. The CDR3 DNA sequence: TGTGCCGCCAAGGGACAGGTGAACACTGAAGCTTTCTTT.

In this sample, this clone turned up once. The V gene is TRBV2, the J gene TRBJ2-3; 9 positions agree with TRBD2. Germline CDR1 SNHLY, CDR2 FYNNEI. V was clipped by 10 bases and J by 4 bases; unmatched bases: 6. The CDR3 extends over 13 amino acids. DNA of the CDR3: TGTGCCACCCAGCGGGGGGCCCCAGATACGCAGTATTTT. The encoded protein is CATQRGAPDTQYF.

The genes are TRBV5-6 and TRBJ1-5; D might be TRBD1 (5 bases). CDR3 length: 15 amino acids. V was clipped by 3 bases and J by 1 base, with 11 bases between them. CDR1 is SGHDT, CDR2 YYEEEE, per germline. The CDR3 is CASSWGRGSNQPQHF. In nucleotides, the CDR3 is TGTGCCAGCAGCTGGGGGAGGGGAAGCAATCAGCCCCAGCATTTT.